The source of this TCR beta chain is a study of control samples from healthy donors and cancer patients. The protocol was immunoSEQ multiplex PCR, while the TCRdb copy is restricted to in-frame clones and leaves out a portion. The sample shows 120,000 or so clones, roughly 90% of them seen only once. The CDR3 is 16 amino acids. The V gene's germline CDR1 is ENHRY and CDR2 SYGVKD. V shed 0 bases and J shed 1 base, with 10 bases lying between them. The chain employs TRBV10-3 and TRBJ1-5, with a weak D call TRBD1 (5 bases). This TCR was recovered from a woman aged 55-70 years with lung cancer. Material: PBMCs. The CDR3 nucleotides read TGTGCCATCAGTGAGTCGGGAGGGGTGAGCAATCAGCCCCAGCATTTT. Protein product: CAISESGGVSNQPQHF.